Below, one T cell receptor (beta chain) is given with its context. Original methodology: Counts of nucleated cells, estimated from reference gene primer amplification, were obtained. Sequencing used immunoSEQ multiplex PCR; TCRdb keeps in-frame clones, though not all of them. The DNA was the basis for D and trimming; V, J and clone size are from that table. The table shows around 180,000 clones, with 60% to 85% occurring only once. Looked up from germline, CDR1 is SQVTM and CDR2 is ANQGSEA. V dropped 5 bases and J dropped 0 bases, with 14 bases sitting between them. The CDR3 contains 15 residues. The record originates from a study of blood T cell repertoires in COVID-19. Study context: The United States, Italy and Spain were the sources of the acute and convalescent COVID-19 samples. T cells, B-cell-depleted T cells, or PBMCs supplied cDNA or gDNA.

The TCR originated in a man in his 60s with active or convalescent COVID-19. Material for sequencing was peripheral blood. The chain links TRBV29-1 to TRBJ1-3; D unresolved. The CDR3 DNA reads as TGCAGCGTTCCCCTGGTGGGGAGCTCTGGAAACACCATATATTTT. Its protein is CSVPLVGSSGNTIYF.